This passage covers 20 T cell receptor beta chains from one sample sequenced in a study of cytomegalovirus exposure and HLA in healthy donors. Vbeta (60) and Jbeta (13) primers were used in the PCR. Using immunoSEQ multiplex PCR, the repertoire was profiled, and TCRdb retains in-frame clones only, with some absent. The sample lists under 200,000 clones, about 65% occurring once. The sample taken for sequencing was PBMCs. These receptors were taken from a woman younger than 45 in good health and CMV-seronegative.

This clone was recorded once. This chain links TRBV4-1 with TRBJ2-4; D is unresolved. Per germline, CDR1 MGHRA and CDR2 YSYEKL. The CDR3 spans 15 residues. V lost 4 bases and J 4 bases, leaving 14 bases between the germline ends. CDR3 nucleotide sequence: TGCGCCAGCAGCCCAGGTTTGCTACAGAAAAACATTCAGTACTTC. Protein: CASSPGLLQKNIQYF.

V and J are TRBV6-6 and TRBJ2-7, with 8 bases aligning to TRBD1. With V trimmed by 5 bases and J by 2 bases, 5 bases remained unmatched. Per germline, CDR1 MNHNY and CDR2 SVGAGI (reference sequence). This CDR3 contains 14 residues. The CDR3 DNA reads TGTGCCAGCAGTCCGCAGACAGGGGCCTACGAGCAGTACTTC. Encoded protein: CASSPQTGAYEQYF.

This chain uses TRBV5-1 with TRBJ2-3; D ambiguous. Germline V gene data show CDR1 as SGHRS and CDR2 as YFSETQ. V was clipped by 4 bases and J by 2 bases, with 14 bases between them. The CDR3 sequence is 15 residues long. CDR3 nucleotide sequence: TGCGCCAGCAGCATCCCTAAAATGTTCACAGATACGCAGTATTTT. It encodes CASSIPKMFTDTQYF.

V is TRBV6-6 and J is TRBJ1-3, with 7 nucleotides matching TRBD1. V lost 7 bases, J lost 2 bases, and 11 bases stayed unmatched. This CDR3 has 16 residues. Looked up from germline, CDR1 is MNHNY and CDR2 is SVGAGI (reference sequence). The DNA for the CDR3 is TGTGCCAGCAATCGCCGAGGGCAGGGGGCTGGAAACACCATATATTTT. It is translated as CASNRRGQGAGNTIYF.

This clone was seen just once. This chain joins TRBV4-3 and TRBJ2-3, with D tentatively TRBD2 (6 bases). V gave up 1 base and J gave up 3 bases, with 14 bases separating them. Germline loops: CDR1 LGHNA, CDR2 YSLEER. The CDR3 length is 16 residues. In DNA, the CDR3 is TGCGCCAGCAGCCAAGTCGATGGCGGGAATACAGATACGCAGTATTTT. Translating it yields CASSQVDGGNTDTQYF.

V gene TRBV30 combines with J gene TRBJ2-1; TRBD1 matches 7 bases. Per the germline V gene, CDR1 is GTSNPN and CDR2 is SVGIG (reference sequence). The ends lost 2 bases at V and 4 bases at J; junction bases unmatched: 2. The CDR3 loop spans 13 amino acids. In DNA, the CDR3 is TGTGCCTGGAGTATGGGACAGTACAATGAGCAGTTCTTC. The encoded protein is CAWSMGQYNEQFF. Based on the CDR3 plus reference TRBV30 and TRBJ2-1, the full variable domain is SQTIHQWPATLVQPVGSPLSLECTVEGTSNPNLYWYRQAAGRGLQLLFYSVGIGQISSEVPQNLSASRPQDRQFILSSKKLLLSDSGFYLCAWSMGQYNEQFFGPGTRLTVL.

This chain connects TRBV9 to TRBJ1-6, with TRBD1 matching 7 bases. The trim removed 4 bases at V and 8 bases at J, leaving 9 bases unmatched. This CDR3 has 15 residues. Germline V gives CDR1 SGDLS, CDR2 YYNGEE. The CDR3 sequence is CASSPHRGRDSPLHF. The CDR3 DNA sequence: TGTGCCAGCAGCCCCCACAGGGGCCGCGATTCACCCCTCCACTTT. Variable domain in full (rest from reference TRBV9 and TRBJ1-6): DSGVTQTPKHLITATGQRVTLRCSPRSGDLSVYWYQQSLDQGLQFLIQYYNGEERAKGNILERFSAQQFPDLHSELNLSSLELGDSALYFCASSPHRGRDSPLHFGNGTRLTVT.

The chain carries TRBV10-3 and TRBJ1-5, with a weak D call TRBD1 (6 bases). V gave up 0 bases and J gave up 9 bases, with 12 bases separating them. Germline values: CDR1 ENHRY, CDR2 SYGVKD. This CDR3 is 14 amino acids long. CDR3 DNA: TGTGCCATCAGTGAGTCGCAGGGGAATGGGCCCCAGCATTTT. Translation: CAISESQGNGPQHF.

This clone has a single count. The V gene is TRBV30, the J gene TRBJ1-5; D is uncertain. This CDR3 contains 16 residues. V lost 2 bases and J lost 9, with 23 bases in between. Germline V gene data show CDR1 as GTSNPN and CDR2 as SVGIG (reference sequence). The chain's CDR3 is CAWSPPNDPEGLPQHF. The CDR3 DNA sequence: TGTGCCTGGAGTCCGCCCAACGACCCAGAGGGATTGCCCCAGCATTTT.

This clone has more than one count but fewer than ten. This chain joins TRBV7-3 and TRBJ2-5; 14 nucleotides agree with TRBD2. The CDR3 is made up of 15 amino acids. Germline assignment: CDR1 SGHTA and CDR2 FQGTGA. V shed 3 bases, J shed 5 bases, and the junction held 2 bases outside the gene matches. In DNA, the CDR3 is TGTGCCAGCAGCTTGACTAGCGGGGGGGCGGAGACCCAGTACTTC. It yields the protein CASSLTSGGAETQYF. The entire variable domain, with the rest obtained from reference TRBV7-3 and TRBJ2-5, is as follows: GAGVSQTPSNKVTEKGKYVELRCDPISGHTALYWYRQSLGQGPEFLIYFQGTGAADDSGLPNDRFFAVRPEGSVSTLKIQRTERGDSAVYLCASSLTSGGAETQYFGPGTRLLVL.

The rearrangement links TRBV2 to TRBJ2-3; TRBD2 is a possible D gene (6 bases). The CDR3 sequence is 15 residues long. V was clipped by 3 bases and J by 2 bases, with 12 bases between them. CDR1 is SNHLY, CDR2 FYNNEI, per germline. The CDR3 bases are TGTGCCAGCAGTGATCCGGGAGAACACACAGATACGCAGTATTTT. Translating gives CASSDPGEHTDTQYF.

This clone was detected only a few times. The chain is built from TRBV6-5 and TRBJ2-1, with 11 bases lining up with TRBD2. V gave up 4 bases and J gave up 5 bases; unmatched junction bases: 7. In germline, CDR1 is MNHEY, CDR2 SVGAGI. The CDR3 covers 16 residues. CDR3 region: CASSSYSGRENNEQFF. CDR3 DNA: TGTGCCAGCAGTTCTTATAGCGGGAGGGAGAACAATGAGCAGTTCTTC.

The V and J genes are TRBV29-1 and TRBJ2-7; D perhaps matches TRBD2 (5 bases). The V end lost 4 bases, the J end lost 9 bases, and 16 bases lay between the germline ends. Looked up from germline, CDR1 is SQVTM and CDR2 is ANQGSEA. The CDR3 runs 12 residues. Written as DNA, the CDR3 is TGCAGCGTTGCCCCTGGGGAGAGCGTGCAGTACTTC. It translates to CSVAPGESVQYF.

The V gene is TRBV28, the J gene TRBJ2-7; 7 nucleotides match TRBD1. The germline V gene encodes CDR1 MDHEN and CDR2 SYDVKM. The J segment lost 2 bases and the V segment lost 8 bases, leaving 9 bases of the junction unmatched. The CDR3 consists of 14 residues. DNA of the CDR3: TGTGCCAGCTCTCAGGGACAGAGCCCCTACGAGCAGTACTTC. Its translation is CASSQGQSPYEQYF.

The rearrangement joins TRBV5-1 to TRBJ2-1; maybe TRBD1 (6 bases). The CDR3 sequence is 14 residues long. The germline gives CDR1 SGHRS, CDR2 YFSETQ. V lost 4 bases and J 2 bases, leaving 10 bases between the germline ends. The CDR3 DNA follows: TGCGCCAGCAGCCCAGGGGACACCTACAATGAGCAGTTCTTC. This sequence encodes CASSPGDTYNEQFF.

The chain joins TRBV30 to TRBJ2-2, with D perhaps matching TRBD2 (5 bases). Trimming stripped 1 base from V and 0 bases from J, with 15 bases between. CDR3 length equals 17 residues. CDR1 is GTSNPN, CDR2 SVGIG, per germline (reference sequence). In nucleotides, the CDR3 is TGTGCCTGGAGTGATGATGGGAGAACCGCGAACACCGGGGAGCTGTTTTTT. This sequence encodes CAWSDDGRTANTGELFF.

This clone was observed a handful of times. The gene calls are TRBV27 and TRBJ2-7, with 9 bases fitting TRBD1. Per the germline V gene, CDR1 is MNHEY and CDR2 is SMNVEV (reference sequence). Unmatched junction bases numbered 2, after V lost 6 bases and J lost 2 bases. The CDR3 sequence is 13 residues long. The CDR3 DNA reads TGTGCCAGCAGCCGGGACAGGGCCTACGAGCAGTACTTC. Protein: CASSRDRAYEQYF.

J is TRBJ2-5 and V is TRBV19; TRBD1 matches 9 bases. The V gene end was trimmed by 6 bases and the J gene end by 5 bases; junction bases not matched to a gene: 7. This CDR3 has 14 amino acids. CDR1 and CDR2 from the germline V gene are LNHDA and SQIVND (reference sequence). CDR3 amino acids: CASRETGGPETQYF. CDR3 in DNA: TGTGCCAGTAGGGAAACAGGGGGCCCTGAGACCCAGTACTTC. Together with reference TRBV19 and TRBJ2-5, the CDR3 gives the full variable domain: DGGITQSPKYLFRKEGQNVTLSCEQNLNHDAMYWYRQDPGQGLRLIYYSQIVNDFQKGDIAEGYSVSREKKESFPLTVTSAQKNPTAFYLCASRETGGPETQYFGPGTRLLVL.

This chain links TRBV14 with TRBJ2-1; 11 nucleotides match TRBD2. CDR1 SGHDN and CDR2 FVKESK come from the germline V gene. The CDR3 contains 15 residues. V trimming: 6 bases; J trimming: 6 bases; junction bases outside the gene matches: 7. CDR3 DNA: TGTGCCAGCAGAGCACTAGCGGGGGTTAGCAATGAGCAGTTCTTC. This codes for CASRALAGVSNEQFF. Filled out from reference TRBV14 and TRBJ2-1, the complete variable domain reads EAGVTQFPSHSVIEKGQTVTLRCDPISGHDNLYWYRRVMGKEIKFLLHFVKESKQDESGMPNNRFLAERTGGTYSTLKVQPAELEDSGVYFCASRALAGVSNEQFFGPGTRLTVL.

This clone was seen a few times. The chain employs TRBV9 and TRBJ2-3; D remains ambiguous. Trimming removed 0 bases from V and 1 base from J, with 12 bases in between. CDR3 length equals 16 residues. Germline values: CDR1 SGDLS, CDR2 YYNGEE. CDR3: CASSVVPGMGTDTQYF. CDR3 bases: TGTGCCAGCAGCGTAGTTCCGGGTATGGGCACAGATACGCAGTATTTT.